The clone carrying this TCR beta chain has just a few counts. No antigen is known for it. PCR amplification relied on 60 Vbeta primers (plus 13 Jbeta primers). TCRdb keeps only in-frame clones here, not all; method: immunoSEQ multiplex PCR. This sample yields around 180,000 clones, of which 81% are seen a single time; 1.5% to 2% belongs to the top ten. The data derive from a study of cytomegalovirus exposure and HLA in healthy donors. Study as a whole: Tens of millions of unique TCR sequences came from HLA-typed donors in an early release.

Notes on the study in general: Excluded were some V segments that proved indistinguishable, including TRBV6-2 and TRBV6-3. Most TCR sequences were uncommon, yet certain public TCRs appeared in many donors.

J was trimmed by 0 bases and V by 4 bases; bases with no gene match: 1. Per germline, CDR1 MRHNA and CDR2 SNTAGT. The CDR3 covers 15 residues. Sequencing was performed on PBMCs. The genes are TRBV6-4 and TRBJ2-3; 10 positions match TRBD1. The origin of this receptor is a man aged 18 to 29 in good health and CMV-seronegative. In nucleotides, the CDR3 is TGTGCCAGCAGTGTGGGACAGGGGAGCACAGATACGCAGTATTTT. This sequence encodes CASSVGQGSTDTQYF.